This T cell receptor (beta chain) comes out of a study of cytotoxic CD8 clonotypes in ibrutinib-treated CLL. Study-level background: Treatment had run for a median approximately eleven months, range 6 to 36, when response samples were taken.

Profiling relied on immunoSEQ multiplex PCR, and the TCRdb table lists in-frame clones only, not all of them. Of around 97,000 clones in the sample, almost 80% were seen once. CDR1 and CDR2 from the germline V gene are SGHTA and FQGTGA. Losses at the gene ends were 6 bases for V and 3 bases for J; bases not matched to a gene: 8. The CDR3 length is 16 residues. The sequencing here drew on PBMCs, taken after 12 months of ibrutinib treatment. The sequence was obtained from a human donor with chronic lymphocytic leukemia. The genes are TRBV7-3 and TRBJ2-6; TRBD1 matches 7 bases. CDR3 in amino acids: CASRKTGMGGANVLTF. CDR3 bases: TGTGCCAGCAGAAAGACAGGGATGGGTGGGGCCAACGTCCTGACTTTC.